The 8 T cell receptor beta chains in this list originate from one sample, sequenced in a study of beta chain features in type 1 diabetes. TCRB transcripts that were expressed got sequenced, as all of the isolated RNA had been reverse transcribed. The method was immunoSEQ multiplex PCR; TCRdb's version includes in-frame clones alone and lacks a portion of them. The sample has hundreds of thousands of clones, 15% to 20% seen once. The sequencing sample was made of naive CD4+ T cells from blood. The receptor source for this set is a woman under 30 in good health.

The V call is TRBV19, the J call TRBJ2-3, with TRBD2 matching over 13 bases. The CDR3 spans 17 residues. Losses at the gene ends were 5 bases for V and 0 bases for J; bases not matched to a gene: 5. Germline V gene data show CDR1 as LNHDA and CDR2 as SQIVND (reference sequence). The CDR3 loop reads CASSPRTSGGSTDTQYF. CDR3 bases: TGTGCCAGTAGTCCCCGGACTAGCGGGGGAAGCACAGATACGCAGTATTTT.

This clone was detected only a few times. V usage is TRBV28 and J usage is TRBJ1-1; no clear D gene. The CDR3 is 15 amino acids. The germline CDR1 and CDR2 sequences are MDHEN and SYDVKM. The V and J ends lost 3 bases and 1 base respectively, with 12 bases between them. The CDR3 sequence is CASSFRQARNTEAFF. CDR3 in DNA: TGTGCCAGCAGTTTTCGCCAGGCCAGGAACACTGAAGCTTTCTTT.

This rearrangement joins TRBV19 to TRBJ2-1; D remains unclear. Germline V gene sequence: CDR1 LNHDA, CDR2 SQIVND (reference sequence). The CDR3 loop spans 15 amino acids. Trimming removed 2 bases at V and 2 bases at J, with 10 bases between. This chain's CDR3 is CASSISPAPYNEQFF. Here the CDR3 DNA reads TGTGCCAGTAGTATAAGCCCCGCCCCCTACAATGAGCAGTTCTTC.

The chain joins TRBV27 to TRBJ2-1; 8 bases align to TRBD1. V lost 0 bases, J lost 9 bases, and 10 bases stayed unmatched. CDR3 length equals 16 residues. Germline V CDR1 and CDR2: MNHEY, SMNVEV (reference sequence). In DNA form, the CDR3 reads TGTGCCAGCAGTTTATCAGGACAGGGATTGGTGGTTGAGCAGTTCTTC. It specifies CASSLSGQGLVVEQFF.

The genes are TRBV29-1 and TRBJ2-1; the D gene is possibly TRBD2 (5 bases). V dropped 7 bases and J dropped 15 bases, with 16 bases sitting between them. The CDR3 is 10 residues long. The germline gives CDR1 SQVTM, CDR2 ANQGSEA. The CDR3 DNA reads as TGCAGCGCCGTCGGCCTAGCTTGGTTCTTC. Amino acids: CSAVGLAWFF.

The CDR3 bases are TGTGCCAGCAGTAGTAGCCGGGACAGGGGTTACAATGAGCAGTTCTTC. This translates into CASSSSRDRGYNEQFF. The chain combines TRBV28 with TRBJ2-1; 10 nucleotides line up with TRBD1. Germline values: CDR1 MDHEN, CDR2 SYDVKM. The CDR3 length is 16 residues. V shed 5 bases, J shed 4 bases, and the junction held 8 bases outside the gene matches.

This clone came up a few times. V gene TRBV11-2 combines with J gene TRBJ2-7, with D perhaps TRBD1 (6 bases). V gave up 5 bases and J gave up 3 bases, with 8 bases separating them. Germline lookup yields CDR1 SGHAT and CDR2 FQNNGV. This CDR3 comprises 12 residues. CDR3 sequence (DNA): TGTGCCAGCAGCCAACAGGGCTACGAGCAGTACTTC. Translated: CASSQQGYEQYF.

This clone was seen more than once but under ten times. The rearrangement uses TRBV19 and TRBJ1-5; 9 positions match TRBD1. Unmatched junction bases numbered 20, after V lost 2 bases and J lost 6 bases. Germline CDR1 reads LNHDA; CDR2 reads SQIVND (reference sequence). The CDR3 has 20 amino acids. The CDR3 DNA follows: TGTGCCAGTAGTATATTGGTGGGACAGGGAACGCTTTCCCGATTTCAGCCCCAGCATTTT. Encoded protein: CASSILVGQGTLSRFQPQHF.